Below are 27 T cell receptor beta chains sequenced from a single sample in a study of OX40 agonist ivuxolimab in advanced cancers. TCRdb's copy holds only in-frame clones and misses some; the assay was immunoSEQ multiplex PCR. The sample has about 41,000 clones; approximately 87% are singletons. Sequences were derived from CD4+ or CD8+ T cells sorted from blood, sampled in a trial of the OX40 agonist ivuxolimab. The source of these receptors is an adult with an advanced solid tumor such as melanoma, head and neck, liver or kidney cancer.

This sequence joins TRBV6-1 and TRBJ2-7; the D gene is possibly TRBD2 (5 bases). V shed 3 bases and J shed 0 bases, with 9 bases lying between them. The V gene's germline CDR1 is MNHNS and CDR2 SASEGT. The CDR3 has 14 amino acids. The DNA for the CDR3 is TGTGCCAGCAGTGAGAGGGAATACTCCTACGAGCAGTACTTC. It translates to CASSEREYSYEQYF.

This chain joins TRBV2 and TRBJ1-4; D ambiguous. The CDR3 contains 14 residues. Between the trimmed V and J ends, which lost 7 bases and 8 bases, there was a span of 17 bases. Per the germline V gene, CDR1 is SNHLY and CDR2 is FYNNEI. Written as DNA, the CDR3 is TGTGCCAGCACCGACCGTGGCGACGGGGAAAAACTGTTTTTT. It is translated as CASTDRGDGEKLFF.

CDR3 in DNA: TGTGCCAGCAGTGGTCTTGGACTAGCGGGGAACAATGAGCAGTTCTTC. Its protein is CASSGLGLAGNNEQFF. The V and J genes are TRBV6-1 and TRBJ2-1; TRBD2 matches 12 bases. Trimming at V came to 4 bases and at J to 5 bases, leaving 6 bases not matched to a gene. Germline CDR1 and CDR2: MNHNS and SASEGT. The CDR3 length is 16 residues.

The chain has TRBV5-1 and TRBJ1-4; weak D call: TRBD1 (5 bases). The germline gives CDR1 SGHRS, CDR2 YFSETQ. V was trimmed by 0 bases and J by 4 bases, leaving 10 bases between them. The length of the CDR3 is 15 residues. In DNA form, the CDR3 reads TGCGCCAGCAGCTTGGGGGGGTTAGTTAATGAAAAACTGTTTTTT. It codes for CASSLGGLVNEKLFF.

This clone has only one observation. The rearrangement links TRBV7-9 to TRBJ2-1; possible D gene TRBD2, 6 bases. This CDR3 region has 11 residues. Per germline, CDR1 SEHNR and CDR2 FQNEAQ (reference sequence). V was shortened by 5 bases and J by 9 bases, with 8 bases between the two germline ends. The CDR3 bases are TGTGCCAGCAGCAAGACTAGTGAGCAGTTCTTC. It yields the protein CASSKTSEQFF.

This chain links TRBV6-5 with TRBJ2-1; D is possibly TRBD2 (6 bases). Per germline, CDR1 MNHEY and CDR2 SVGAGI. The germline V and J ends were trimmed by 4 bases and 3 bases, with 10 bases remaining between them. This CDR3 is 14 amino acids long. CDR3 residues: CASSWGGGYNEQFF. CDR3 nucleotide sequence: TGTGCCAGCAGTTGGGGAGGAGGCTACAATGAGCAGTTCTTC.

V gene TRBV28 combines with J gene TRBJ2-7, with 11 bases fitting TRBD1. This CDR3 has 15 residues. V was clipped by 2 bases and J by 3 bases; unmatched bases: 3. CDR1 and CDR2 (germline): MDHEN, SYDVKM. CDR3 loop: CASSLRGTGGYEQYF. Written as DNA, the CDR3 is TGTGCCAGCAGTTTACGAGGGACAGGGGGCTACGAGCAGTACTTC.

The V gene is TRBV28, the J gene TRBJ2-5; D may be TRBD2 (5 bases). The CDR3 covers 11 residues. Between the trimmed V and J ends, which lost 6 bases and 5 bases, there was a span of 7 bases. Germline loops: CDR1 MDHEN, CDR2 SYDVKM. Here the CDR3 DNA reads TGTGCCAGCAGCCGCGGGGAGACCCAGTACTTC. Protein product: CASSRGETQYF. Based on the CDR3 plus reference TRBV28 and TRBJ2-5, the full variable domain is DVKVTQSSRYLVKRTGEKVFLECVQDMDHENMFWYRQDPGLGLRLIYFSYDVKMKEKGDIPEGYSVSREKKERFSLILESASTNQTSMYLCASSRGETQYFGPGTRLLVL.

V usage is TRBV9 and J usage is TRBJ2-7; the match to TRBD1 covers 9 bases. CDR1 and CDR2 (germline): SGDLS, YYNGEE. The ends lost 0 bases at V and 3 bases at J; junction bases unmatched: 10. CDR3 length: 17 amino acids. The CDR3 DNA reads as TGTGCCAGCAGCGTAGAGGTAGGGGACAGGGCGGACTACGAGCAGTACTTC. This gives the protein CASSVEVGDRADYEQYF.

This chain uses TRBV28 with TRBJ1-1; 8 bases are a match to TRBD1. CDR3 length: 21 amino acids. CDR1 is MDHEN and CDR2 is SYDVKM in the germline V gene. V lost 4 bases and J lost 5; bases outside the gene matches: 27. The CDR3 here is CASSYFRSSFRDRTGETEAFF. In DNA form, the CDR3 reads TGTGCCAGCAGTTATTTTCGGTCCTCTTTTCGGGACAGGACGGGGGAGACTGAAGCTTTCTTT.

Here the CDR3 DNA reads TGTGCCAGCAGCGGGGGAGTCCGCTATGGCTACACCTTC. It encodes CASSGGVRYGYTF. The chain employs TRBV11-3 and TRBJ1-2, with a possible D match to TRBD1 (5 bases). Germline V gene data show CDR1 as SGHNT and CDR2 as YENEEA. This CDR3 has 13 amino acids. V was cut by 5 bases and J by 4 bases, with 11 bases left in between.

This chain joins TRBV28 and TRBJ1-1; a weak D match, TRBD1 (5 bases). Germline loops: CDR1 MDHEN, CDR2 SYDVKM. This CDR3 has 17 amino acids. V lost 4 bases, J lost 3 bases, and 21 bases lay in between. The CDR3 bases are TGTGCCAGCAGTTGGGGGTATCTAAGGGGAGGATACACTGAAGCTTTCTTT. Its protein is CASSWGYLRGGYTEAFF.

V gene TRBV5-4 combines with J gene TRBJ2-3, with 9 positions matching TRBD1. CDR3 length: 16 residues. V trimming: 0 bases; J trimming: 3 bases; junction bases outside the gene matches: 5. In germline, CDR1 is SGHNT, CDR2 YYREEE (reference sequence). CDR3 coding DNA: TGTGCCAGCAGCTTGGGAGGGGACAGGGTAACAGATACGCAGTATTTT. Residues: CASSLGGDRVTDTQYF.

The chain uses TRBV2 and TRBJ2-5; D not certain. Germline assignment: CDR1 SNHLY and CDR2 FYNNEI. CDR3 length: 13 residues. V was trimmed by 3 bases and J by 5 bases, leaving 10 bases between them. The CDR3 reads CASSDTALETQYF. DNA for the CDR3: TGTGCCAGCAGTGACACAGCGTTGGAGACCCAGTACTTC. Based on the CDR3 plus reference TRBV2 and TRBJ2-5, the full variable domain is EPEVTQTPSHQVTQMGQEVILRCVPISNHLYFYWYRQILGQKVEFLVSFYNNEISEKSEIFDDQFSVERPDGSNFTLKIRSTKLEDSAMYFCASSDTALETQYFGPGTRLLVL.

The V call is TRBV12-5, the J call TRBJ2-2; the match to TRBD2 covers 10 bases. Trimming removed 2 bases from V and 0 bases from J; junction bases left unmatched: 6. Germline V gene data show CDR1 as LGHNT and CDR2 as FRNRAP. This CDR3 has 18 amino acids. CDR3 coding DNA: TGTGCTAGTGGTTTGAGGGGACTAGCGAACGCGAACACCGGGGAGCTGTTTTTT. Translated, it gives CASGLRGLANANTGELFF.

CDR3 sequence reads: CAISETGLTTGTQYF. The CDR3 DNA follows: TGTGCCATCAGTGAGACGGGACTAACCACGGGGACCCAGTACTTC. The chain has TRBV10-3 and TRBJ2-5; 7 positions agree with TRBD2. There are 15 residues in the CDR3. Germline V gives CDR1 ENHRY, CDR2 SYGVKD. V trimming: 2 bases; J trimming: 7 bases; junction bases outside the gene matches: 10.

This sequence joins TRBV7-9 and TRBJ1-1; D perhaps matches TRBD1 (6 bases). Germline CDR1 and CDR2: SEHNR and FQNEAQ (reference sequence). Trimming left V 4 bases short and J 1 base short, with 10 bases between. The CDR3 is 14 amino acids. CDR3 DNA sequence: TGTGCCAGCAGCTCCGGACAGCCGAACACTGAAGCTTTCTTT. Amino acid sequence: CASSSGQPNTEAFF.

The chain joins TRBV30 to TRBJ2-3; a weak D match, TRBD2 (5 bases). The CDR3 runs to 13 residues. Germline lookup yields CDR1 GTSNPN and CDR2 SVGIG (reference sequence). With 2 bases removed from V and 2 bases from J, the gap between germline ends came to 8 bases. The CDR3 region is CAWSSGTTDTQYF. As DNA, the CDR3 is TGTGCCTGGAGTAGCGGAACCACAGATACGCAGTATTTT.

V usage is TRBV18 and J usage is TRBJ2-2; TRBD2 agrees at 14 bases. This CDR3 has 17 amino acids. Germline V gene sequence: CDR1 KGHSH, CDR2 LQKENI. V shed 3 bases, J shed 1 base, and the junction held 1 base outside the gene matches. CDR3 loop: CASSPGLAGVNTGELFF. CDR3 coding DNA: TGTGCCAGCTCACCGGGACTAGCGGGAGTGAACACCGGGGAGCTGTTTTTT.

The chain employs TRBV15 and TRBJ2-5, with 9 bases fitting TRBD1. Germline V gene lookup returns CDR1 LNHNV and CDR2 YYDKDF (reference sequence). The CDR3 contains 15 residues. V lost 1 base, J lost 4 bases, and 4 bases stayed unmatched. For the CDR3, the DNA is TGTGCCACCAGCAGAGTAGAACAGGGGGCAGAGACCCAGTACTTC. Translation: CATSRVEQGAETQYF. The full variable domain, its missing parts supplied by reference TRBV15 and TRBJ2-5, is DAMVIQNPRYQVTQFGKPVTLSCSQTLNHNVMYWYQQKSSQAPKLLFHYYDKDFNNEADTPDNFQSRRPNTSFCFLDIRSPGLGDTAMYLCATSRVEQGAETQYFGPGTRLLVL.

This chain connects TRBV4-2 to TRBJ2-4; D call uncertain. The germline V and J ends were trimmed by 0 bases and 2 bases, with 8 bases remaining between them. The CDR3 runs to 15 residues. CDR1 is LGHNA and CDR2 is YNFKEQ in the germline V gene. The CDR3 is CASSQEGRPKNIQYF. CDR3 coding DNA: TGTGCCAGCAGCCAAGAGGGTAGACCCAAAAACATTCAGTACTTC.

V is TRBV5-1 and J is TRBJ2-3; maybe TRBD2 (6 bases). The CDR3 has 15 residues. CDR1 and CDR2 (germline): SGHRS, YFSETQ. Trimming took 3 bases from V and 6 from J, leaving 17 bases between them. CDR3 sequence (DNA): TGCGCCAGCAGCTGGAACCGGGACTTAGCGGATACGCAGTATTTT. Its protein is CASSWNRDLADTQYF.

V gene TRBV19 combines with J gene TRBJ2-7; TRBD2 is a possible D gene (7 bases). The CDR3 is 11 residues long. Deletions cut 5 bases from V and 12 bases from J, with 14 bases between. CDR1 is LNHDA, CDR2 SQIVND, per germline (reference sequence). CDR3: CASSVRGAWYF. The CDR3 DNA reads TGTGCCAGTAGTGTCCGGGGGGCCTGGTACTTC.

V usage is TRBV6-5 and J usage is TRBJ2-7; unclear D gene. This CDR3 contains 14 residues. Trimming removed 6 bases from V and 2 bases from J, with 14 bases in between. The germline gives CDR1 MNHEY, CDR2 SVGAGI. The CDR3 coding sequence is TGTGCCAGCAGGACTGCTAGGGTAACCTACGAGCAGTACTTC. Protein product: CASRTARVTYEQYF.

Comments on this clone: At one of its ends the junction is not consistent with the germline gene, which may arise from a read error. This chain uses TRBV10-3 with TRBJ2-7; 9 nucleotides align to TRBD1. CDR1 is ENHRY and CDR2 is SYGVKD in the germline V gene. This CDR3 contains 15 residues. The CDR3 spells CATSARTGDPYEQYF. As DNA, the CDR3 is TGTGCCACCAGTGCTAGGACAGGGGATCCCTACGAGCAGTACTTC.

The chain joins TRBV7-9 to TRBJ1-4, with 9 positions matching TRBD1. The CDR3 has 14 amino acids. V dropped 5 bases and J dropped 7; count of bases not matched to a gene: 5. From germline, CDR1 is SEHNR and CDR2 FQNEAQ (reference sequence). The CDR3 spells CASSLGQGIEKLFF. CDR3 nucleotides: TGTGCCAGCAGCCTAGGACAGGGGATTGAAAAACTGTTTTTT.

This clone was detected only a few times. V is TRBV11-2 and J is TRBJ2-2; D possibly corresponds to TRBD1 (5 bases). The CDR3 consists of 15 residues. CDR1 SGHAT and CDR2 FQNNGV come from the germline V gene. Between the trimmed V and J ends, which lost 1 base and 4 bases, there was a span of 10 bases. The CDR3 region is CASSLAGHSTGELFF. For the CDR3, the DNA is TGTGCCAGCAGCTTAGCCGGACACTCCACCGGGGAGCTGTTTTTT.